The clone carrying this T cell receptor (beta chain) has just one count. Germline CDR1 MNHNS, CDR2 SASEGT. Losses at the gene ends were 10 bases for V and 10 bases for J; bases not matched to a gene: 10. The CDR3 covers 13 residues. These data originate in a study of blood T cells in healthy people across ages. Study in general: T cells yielded about one barcoded beta molecule per two cells through template switching.

A sample-barcoded 5' primer and a J-beta primer mix were used in a second PCR of roughly 6 to 11 cycles. TCRdb re-called the 5' RACE reads with MiXCR, one entry per CDR3 protein. This table has roughly 800,000 distinct CDR3 sequences, 58% appearing once. The chain is built from TRBV6-1 and TRBJ2-1; 10 bases match TRBD2. This clonotype originated in a man aged 30-40 years in good health. The sequenced sample consisted of blood. CDR3 region: CATKLAGGYEQFF. The CDR3 nucleotides read TGTGCCACCAAATTAGCGGGGGGCTACGAGCAGTTCTTC.